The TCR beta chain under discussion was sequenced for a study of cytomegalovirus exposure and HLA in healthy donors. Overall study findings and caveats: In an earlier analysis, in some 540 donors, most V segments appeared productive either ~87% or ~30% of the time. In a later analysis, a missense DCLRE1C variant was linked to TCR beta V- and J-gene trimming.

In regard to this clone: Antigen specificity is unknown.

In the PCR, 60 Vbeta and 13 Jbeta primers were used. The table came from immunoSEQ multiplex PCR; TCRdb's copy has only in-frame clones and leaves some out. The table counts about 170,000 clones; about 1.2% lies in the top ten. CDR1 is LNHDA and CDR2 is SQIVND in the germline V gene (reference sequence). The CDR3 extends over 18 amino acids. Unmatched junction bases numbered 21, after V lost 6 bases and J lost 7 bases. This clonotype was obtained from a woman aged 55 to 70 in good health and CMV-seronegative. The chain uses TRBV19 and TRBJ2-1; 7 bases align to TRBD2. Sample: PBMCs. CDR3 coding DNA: TGTGCCAGTAGAATCGGAAGGACTAGTGGCGGCCTGGGGAATGAGCAGTTCTTC. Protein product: CASRIGRTSGGLGNEQFF. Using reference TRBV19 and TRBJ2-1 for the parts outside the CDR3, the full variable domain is DGGITQSPKYLFRKEGQNVTLSCEQNLNHDAMYWYRQDPGQGLRLIYYSQIVNDFQKGDIAEGYSVSREKKESFPLTVTSAQKNPTAFYLCASRIGRTSGGLGNEQFFGPGTRLTVL.